This TCR beta chain was obtained from a study of blood T cell repertoires in COVID-19. On the study more broadly: Sources were T cells, B-cell-depleted T cells, or PBMCs; the material itself was cDNA or gDNA.

As handled by the study authors: Estimation of nucleated cell counts was performed using reference gene primer amplification. The repertoire was sequenced with immunoSEQ multiplex PCR; TCRdb's copy has only in-frame clones and lacks some. The DNA was the basis for D and trimming; V, J and clone size are from that table. Of tens of thousands of clones listed, about 86% are singletons. The source of this sequence is a human donor with active COVID-19. The donor label of this sample is uncertain. Sample: peripheral blood.

This CDR3 reads CASSFQGADSGNTIYF. In DNA, the CDR3 is TGTGCCAGCAGCTTTCAGGGGGCGGACTCTGGAAACACCATATATTTT. This chain connects TRBV5-5 to TRBJ1-3; 8 positions match TRBD1. CDR1 and CDR2 (germline): SGHKS, YYEKEE (reference sequence). The V gene end was trimmed by 2 bases and the J gene end by 0 bases; junction bases not matched to a gene: 4. The CDR3 is 16 residues long.